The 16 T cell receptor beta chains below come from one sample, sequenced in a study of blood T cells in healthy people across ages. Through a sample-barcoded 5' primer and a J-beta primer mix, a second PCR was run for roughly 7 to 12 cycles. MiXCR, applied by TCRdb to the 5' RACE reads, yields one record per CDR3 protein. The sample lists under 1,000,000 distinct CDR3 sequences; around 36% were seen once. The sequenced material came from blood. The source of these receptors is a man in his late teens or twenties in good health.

CDR3 region: CASSLRLREEQYF. The CDR3 nucleotides are TGTGCCAGCAGCTTGAGGCTCAGGGAGGAGCAGTACTTC. The genes are TRBV11-2 and TRBJ2-4; TRBD2 might be the D (6 bases). Germline V gene sequence: CDR1 SGHAT, CDR2 FQNNGV. This CDR3 comprises 13 residues. The V end was cut by 3 bases, the J end by 13 bases, with 16 bases between.

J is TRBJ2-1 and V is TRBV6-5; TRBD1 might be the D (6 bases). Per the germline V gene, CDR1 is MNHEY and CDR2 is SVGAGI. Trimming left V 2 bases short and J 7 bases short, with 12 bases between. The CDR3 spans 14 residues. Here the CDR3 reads CASSYVRTDNEQFF. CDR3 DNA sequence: TGTGCCAGCAGTTACGTCAGGACAGATAATGAGCAGTTCTTC.

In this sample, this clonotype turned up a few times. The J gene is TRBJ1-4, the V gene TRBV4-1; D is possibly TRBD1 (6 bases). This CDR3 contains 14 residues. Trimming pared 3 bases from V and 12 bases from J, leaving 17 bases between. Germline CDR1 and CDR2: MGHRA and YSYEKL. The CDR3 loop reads CASSHPTGSIELFF. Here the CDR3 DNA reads TGCGCCAGCAGCCACCCCACAGGGAGTATAGAACTGTTTTTT.

CDR3 loop: CASSYGRGAYGYTF. CDR3 bases: TGTGCCAGCAGTTACGGCAGGGGAGCGTACGGCTACACCTTC. The chain is built from TRBV6-2 or TRBV6-3 and TRBJ1-2, with D possibly TRBD1 on 6 matching bases. Trimming cost V 2 bases and J 8 bases, with 15 bases left between them. Germline values: CDR1 MNHEY, CDR2 SVGEGT. The CDR3 runs 14 residues.

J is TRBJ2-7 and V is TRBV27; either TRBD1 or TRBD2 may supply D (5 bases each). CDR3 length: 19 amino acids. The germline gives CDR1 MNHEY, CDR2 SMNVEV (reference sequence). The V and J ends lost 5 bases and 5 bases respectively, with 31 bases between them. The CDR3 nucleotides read TGTGCCAGCAGTGGTTGGGGGTTGGAGGCTCGGGGTCGCGTTGACGAGCAGTACTTC. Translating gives CASSGWGLEARGRVDEQYF.

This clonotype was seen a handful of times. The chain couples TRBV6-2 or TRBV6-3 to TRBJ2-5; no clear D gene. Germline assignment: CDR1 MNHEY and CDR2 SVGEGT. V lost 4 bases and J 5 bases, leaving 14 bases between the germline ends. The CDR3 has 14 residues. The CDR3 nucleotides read TGTGCCAGCAGTTTGACCCTGGGCCGGGAGACCCAGTACTTC. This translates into CASSLTLGRETQYF.

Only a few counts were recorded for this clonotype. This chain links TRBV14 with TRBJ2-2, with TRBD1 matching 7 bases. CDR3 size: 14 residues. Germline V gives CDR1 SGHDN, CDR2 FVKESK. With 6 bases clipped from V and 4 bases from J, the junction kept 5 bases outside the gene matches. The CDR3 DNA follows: TGTGCCAGCAGGGTCGACAGGGCCACCGGGGAGCTGTTTTTT. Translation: CASRVDRATGELFF.

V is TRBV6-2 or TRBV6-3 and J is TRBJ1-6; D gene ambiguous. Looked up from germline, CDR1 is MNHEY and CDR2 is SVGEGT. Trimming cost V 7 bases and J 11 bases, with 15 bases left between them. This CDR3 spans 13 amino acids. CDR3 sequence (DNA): TGTGCCAGCATCTCGTCCGCGCCCACACCCCTCCACTTT. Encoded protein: CASISSAPTPLHF.

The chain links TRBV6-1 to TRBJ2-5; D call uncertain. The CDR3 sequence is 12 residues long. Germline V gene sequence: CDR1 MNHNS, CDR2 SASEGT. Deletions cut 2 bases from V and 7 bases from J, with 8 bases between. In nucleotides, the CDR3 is TGTGCCAGCAGTGAAAAGTGGGGGACCCAGTACTTC. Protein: CASSEKWGTQYF.

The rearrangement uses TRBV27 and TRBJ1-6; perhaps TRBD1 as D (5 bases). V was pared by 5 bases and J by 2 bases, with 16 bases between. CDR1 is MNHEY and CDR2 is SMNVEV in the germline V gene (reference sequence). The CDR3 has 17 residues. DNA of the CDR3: TGTGCCAGCAGTCCCCGAGGCAGGGAGGCCTATAATTCACCCCTCCACTTT. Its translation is CASSPRGREAYNSPLHF.

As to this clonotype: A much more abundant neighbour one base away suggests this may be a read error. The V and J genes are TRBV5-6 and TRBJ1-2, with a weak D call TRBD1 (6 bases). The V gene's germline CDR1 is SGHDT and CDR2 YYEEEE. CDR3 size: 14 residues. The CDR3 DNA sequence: TGTGCCAGCAGCTTGCCAGACAGGTCCTATGGCCACACCTTC. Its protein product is CASSLPDRSYGHTF.

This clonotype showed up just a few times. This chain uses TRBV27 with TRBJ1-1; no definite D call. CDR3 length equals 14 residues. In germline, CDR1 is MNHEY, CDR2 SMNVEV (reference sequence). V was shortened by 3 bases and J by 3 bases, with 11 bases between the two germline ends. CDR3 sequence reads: CASSLAALDTEAFF. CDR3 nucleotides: TGTGCCAGCAGTTTGGCGGCGCTGGACACTGAAGCTTTCTTT.

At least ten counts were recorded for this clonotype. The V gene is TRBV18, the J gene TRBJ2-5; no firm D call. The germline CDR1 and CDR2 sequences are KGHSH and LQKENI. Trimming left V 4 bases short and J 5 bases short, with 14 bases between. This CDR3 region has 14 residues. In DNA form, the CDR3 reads TGTGCCAGCTCACACTCCAGGTATTCGGAGACCCAGTACTTC. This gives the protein CASSHSRYSETQYF.

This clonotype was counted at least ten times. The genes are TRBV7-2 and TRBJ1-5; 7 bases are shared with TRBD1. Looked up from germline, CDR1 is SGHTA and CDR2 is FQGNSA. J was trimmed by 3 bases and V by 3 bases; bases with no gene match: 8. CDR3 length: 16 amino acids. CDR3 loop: CASSFFSGQFNQPQHF. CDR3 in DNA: TGTGCCAGCAGCTTTTTCTCGGGACAGTTCAATCAGCCCCAGCATTTT.

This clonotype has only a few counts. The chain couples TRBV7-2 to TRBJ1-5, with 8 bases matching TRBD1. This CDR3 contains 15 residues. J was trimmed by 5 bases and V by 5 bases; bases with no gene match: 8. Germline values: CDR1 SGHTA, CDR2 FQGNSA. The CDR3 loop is CASSARTGRHQPQHF. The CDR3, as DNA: TGTGCCAGCAGCGCCCGGACAGGGCGCCATCAGCCCCAGCATTTT.

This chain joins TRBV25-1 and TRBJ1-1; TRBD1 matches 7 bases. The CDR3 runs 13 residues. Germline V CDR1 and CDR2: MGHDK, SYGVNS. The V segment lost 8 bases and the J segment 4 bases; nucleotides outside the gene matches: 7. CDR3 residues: CASLKAGGTEAFF. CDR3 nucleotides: TGTGCCAGCCTTAAGGCAGGGGGCACTGAAGCTTTCTTT. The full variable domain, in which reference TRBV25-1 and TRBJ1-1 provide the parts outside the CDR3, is EADIYQTPRYLVIGTGKKITLECSQTMGHDKMYWYQQDPGMELHLIHYSYGVNSTEKGDLSSESTVSRIRTEHFPLTLESARPSHTSQYLCASLKAGGTEAFFGQGTRLTVV.